The rows below give T cell receptor beta chains drawn from one sample of a study of cytomegalovirus exposure and HLA in healthy donors. Only in-frame clones appear in the TCRdb table, and some are missing; sequencing was by immunoSEQ multiplex PCR. The repertoire has under 200,000 clones, around 78% of them found once; the top ten carry over 12%. The material sequenced was PBMCs. The source is a woman in her twenties or thirties in good health and CMV-seropositive. The CDR3 runs from the conserved cysteine through the conserved F or W. Each record gives: J gene, D gene, V gene, clone size, CDR3 protein, CDR3 DNA. The D gene is left open where the match is weak. A row's size may be missing; if present it is once, few, many or a size class.

TRBJ1-5 | TRBD1 | TRBV28 | once | CASSLRDREVTAQHF | TGTGCCAGCAGTTTACGGGACAGGGAGGTTACGGCCCAGCATTTT
TRBJ2-3 | - | TRBV29-1 | once | CSVPHRADTQYF | TGCAGCGTACCTCACCGGGCAGATACGCAGTATTTT
TRBJ1-1 | TRBD1 | TRBV2 | - | CASSRDRGEDTEAFF | TGTGCCAGCAGTCGTGACAGGGGAGAGGACACTGAAGCTTTCTTT
TRBJ2-3 | TRBD2 | TRBV2 | - | CASRAGTSGRSDTQYF | TGTGCCAGCAGGGCTGGGACTAGCGGGAGGTCAGATACGCAGTATTTT
TRBJ2-7 | TRBD1 | TRBV7-9 | - | CASSLSGGQGHEQYF | TGTGCCAGCAGCTTATCTGGGGGACAGGGCCACGAGCAGTACTTC
TRBJ1-6 | TRBD1 | TRBV13 | few | CASSSTLLQTGNGSPLHF | TGTGCCAGCAGCTCTACGCTCCTACAGACAGGGAACGGTTCACCCCTCCACTTT
TRBJ2-6 | TRBD1 | TRBV5-6 | few | CASSSWGTATSGANVLTF | TGTGCCAGCAGCTCATGGGGGACAGCTACCTCTGGGGCCAACGTCCTGACTTTC
TRBJ2-7 | - | TRBV4-3 | - | CASSRLVGAEEQYF | TGCGCCAGCAGCCGCCTAGTAGGGGCGGAAGAGCAGTACTTC
TRBJ2-2 | - | TRBV11-3 | - | CASSLLRTGELFF | TGTGCCAGCAGCTTACTACGAACCGGGGAGCTGTTTTTT
TRBJ2-3 | - | TRBV5-1 | once | CASREGGGTDTQYF | TGCGCCAGCAGAGAAGGCGGCGGCACAGATACGCAGTATTTT
TRBJ1-3 | - | TRBV30 | few | CAWGDFYSGNTIYF | TGTGCCTGGGGCGACTTTTACTCTGGAAACACCATATATTTT
TRBJ2-1 | - | TRBV11-2 | - | CASGGRTLDNEQFF | TGTGCCAGCGGGGGCCGGACGTTAGACAATGAGCAGTTCTTC
TRBJ1-6 | TRBD1 | TRBV7-6 | once | CASSLRSGQGNSPLHF | TGTGCCAGCAGCTTACGATCGGGACAGGGAAATTCACCCCTCCACTTT
TRBJ2-1 | - | TRBV5-8 | - | CASSFRGPNEQFF | TGTGCCAGCAGCTTCAGGGGCCCGAATGAGCAGTTCTTC
TRBJ2-7 | - | TRBV6-1 | - | CASSTTGLSYEQYF | TGTGCCAGCAGTACCACAGGGCTCTCCTACGAGCAGTACTTC
TRBJ1-4 | TRBD1 | TRBV9 | - | CASSAGQGPNEKLFF | TGTGCCAGCAGCGCGGGACAGGGGCCGAATGAAAAACTGTTTTTT
TRBJ1-2 | - | TRBV29-1 | - | CSVAVQPDTYGYTF | TGCAGCGTCGCCGTGCAGCCAGACACATACGGCTACACCTTC
TRBJ2-4 | - | TRBV14 | - | CASSPTGTGAKNIQYF | TGTGCCAGCAGCCCCACAGGAACGGGAGCCAAAAACATTCAGTACTTC
TRBJ1-5 | - | TRBV30 | - | CAWSGSPRNQPQHF | TGTGCCTGGAGTGGGAGTCCCCGAAATCAGCCCCAGCATTTT
TRBJ1-5 | - | TRBV6-6 | - | CASNYEGGGPPQHF | TGTGCCAGCAATTACGAGGGGGGAGGGCCGCCCCAGCATTTT
TRBJ2-5 | - | TRBV4-1 | - | CASSQPGRTRVYQETQYF | TGCGCCAGCAGCCAACCCGGGCGGACAAGGGTCTATCAAGAGACCCAGTACTTC
TRBJ2-3 | - | TRBV7-9 | - | CASRPNSPSTDTQYF | TGTGCCAGCAGACCCAATAGCCCTAGCACAGATACGCAGTATTTT
TRBJ2-7 | - | TRBV4-1 | - | CASSQADSLTWYEQYF | TGCGCCAGCAGCCAAGCGGACAGTTTAACATGGTACGAGCAGTACTTC
TRBJ2-6 | TRBD1 | TRBV7-6 | few | CASSHDRAPGANVLTF | TGTGCCAGCAGCCATGACAGGGCACCTGGGGCCAACGTCCTGACTTTC
TRBJ2-3 | - | TRBV7-9 | - | CASSPLEGLSPDTQYF | TGTGCCAGCAGCCCCCTTGAGGGCCTTTCCCCAGATACGCAGTATTTT